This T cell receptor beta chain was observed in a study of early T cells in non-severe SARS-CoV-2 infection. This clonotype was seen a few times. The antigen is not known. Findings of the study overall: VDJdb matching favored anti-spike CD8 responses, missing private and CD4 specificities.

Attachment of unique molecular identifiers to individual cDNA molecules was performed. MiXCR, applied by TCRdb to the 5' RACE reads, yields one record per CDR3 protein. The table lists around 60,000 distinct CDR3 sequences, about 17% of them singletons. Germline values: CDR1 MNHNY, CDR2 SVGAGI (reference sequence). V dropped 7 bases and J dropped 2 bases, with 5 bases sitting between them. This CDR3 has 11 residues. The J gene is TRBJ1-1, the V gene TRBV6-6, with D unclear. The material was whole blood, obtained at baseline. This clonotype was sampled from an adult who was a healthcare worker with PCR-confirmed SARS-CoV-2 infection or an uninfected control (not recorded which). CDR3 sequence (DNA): TGTGCCAGCAACGGAAACACTGAAGCTTTCTTT. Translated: CASNGNTEAFF.